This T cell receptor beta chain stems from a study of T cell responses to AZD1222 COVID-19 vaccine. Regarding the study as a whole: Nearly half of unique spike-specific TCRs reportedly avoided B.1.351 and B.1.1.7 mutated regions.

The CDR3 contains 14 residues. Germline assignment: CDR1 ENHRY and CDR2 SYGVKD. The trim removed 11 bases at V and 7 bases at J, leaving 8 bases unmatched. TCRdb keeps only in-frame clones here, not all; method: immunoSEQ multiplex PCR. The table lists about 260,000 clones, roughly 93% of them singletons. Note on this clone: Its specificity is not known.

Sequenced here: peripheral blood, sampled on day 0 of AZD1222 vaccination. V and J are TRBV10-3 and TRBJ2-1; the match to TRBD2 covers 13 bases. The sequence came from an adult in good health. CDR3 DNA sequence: TGTGCCGTCCGGACTAGCGGGAGTTCGAATGAGCAGTTCTTC. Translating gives CAVRTSGSSNEQFF.